This TCR beta chain was observed in a study of cytomegalovirus exposure and HLA in healthy donors. The study, taken as a whole, reports: TCR beta V- and J-gene trimming, according to a later analysis, was linked to a missense DCLRE1C variant. In vitro testing confirmed a few CMV-associated chains as specific for CMV antigens.

A multiplex PCR was run with 60 Vbeta primers and 13 Jbeta primers. Measured with immunoSEQ multiplex PCR; TCRdb has only the in-frame clones, and not every one. The data show around 94,000 clones, around 78% seen once. A note on this clone: The antigen remains undetermined.

Germline V gene lookup returns CDR1 SGHNT and CDR2 YENEEA. The CDR3 is made up of 15 amino acids. With 2 bases clipped from V and 0 bases from J, the junction kept 1 base outside the gene matches. The receptor comes from a middle-aged woman in good health and CMV-seropositive. V and J are TRBV11-3 and TRBJ2-1; 7 bases agree with TRBD2. Material for sequencing was PBMCs. CDR3 sequence reads: CASSLLAASYNEQFF. The CDR3 DNA follows: TGTGCCAGCAGCTTACTAGCGGCCTCCTACAATGAGCAGTTCTTC.